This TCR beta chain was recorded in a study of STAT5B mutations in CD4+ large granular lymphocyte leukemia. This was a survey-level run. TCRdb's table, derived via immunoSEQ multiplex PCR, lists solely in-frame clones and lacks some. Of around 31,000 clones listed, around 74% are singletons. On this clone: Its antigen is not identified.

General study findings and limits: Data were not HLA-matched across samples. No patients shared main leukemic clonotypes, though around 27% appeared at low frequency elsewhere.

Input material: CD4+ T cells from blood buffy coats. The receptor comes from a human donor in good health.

The CDR3 region is CASSGGGYNEQFF. In DNA, the CDR3 is TGTGCCAGCAGCGGGGGGGGTTACAATGAGCAGTTCTTC. This chain connects TRBV2 to TRBJ2-1, with 8 bases lining up with TRBD2. The CDR3 spans 13 residues. Germline V CDR1 and CDR2: SNHLY, FYNNEI. Trimming at V came to 6 bases and at J to 4 bases, leaving 2 bases not matched to a gene.